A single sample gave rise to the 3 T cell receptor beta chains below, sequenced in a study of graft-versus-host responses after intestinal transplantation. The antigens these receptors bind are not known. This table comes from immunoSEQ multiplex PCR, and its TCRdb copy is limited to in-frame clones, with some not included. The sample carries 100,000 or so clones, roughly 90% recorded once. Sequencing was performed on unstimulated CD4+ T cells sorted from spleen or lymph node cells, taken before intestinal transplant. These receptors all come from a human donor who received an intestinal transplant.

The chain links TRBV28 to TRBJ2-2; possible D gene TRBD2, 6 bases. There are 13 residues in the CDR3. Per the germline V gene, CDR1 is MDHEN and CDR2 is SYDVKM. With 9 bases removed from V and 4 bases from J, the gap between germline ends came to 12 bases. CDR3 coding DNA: TGTGCCAGTTGGAGGGATGGCACCGGGGAGCTGTTTTTT. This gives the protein CASWRDGTGELFF.

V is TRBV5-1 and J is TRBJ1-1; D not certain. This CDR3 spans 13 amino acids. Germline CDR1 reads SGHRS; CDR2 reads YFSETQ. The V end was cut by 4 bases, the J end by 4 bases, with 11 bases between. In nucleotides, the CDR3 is TGCGCCAGCAGCCGGCAGGATGGCACTGAAGCTTTCTTT. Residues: CASSRQDGTEAFF.

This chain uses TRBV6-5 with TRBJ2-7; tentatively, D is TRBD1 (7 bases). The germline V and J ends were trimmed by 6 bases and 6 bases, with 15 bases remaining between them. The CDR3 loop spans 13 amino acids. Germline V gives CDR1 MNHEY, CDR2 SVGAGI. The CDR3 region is CASRKRQGGEQYF. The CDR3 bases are TGTGCCAGCAGAAAACGACAGGGAGGCGAGCAGTACTTC.